Below, 19 T cell receptor beta chains from the same sample are listed, as sequenced in a study of T cell responses to AZD1222 COVID-19 vaccine. Sequencing used immunoSEQ multiplex PCR; TCRdb keeps in-frame clones, though not all of them. The sample shows 130,000 to 150,000 clones, around nine tenths of them seen only once. The sample here was peripheral blood, taken on day 0 of AZD1222 vaccination. These receptor sequences come from an adult in good health.

This clone was found a few times. The gene calls are TRBV5-6 and TRBJ2-7, with 8 bases aligning to TRBD1. V was pared by 3 bases and J by 0 bases, with 8 bases of the junction left unmatched. The CDR3 spans 16 residues. Looked up from germline, CDR1 is SGHDT and CDR2 is YYEEEE. This CDR3 reads CASSWRTGPSSYEQYF. CDR3 nucleotides: TGTGCCAGCAGCTGGCGGACAGGGCCTAGCTCCTACGAGCAGTACTTC.

The CDR3 DNA is TGTGCCAGCAGCAAAACGACAACAGGAATCGAGACCCAGTACTTC. This gives the protein CASSKTTTGIETQYF. The V and J genes are TRBV7-7 and TRBJ2-5; D may be TRBD1 (5 bases). Germline V CDR1 and CDR2: SSHAT, FNYEAQ (reference sequence). Deletions cut 5 bases from V and 5 bases from J, with 18 bases between. This CDR3 region has 15 residues. Variable domain in full (rest from reference TRBV7-7 and TRBJ2-5): GAGVSQSPRYKVTKRGQDVTLRCDPISSHATLYWYQQALGQGPEFLTYFNYEAQPDKSGLPSDRFSAERPEGSISTLTIQRTEQRDSAMYRCASSKTTTGIETQYFGPGTRLLVL.

The chain is built from TRBV7-2 and TRBJ1-2; D is perhaps TRBD1 (5 bases). The CDR3 runs to 16 residues. V was pared by 1 base and J by 4 bases, with 16 bases between. Germline loops: CDR1 SGHTA, CDR2 FQGNSA. Here the CDR3 DNA reads TGTGCCAGCAGCTTAGAGGCCGGACACTTGGGCTATGGCTACACCTTC. The encoded protein is CASSLEAGHLGYGYTF.

This clone has only one observation. V and J are TRBV15 and TRBJ2-7; 8 bases map to TRBD2. The CDR3 has 15 amino acids. V dropped 5 bases and J dropped 2; count of bases not matched to a gene: 8. Per germline, CDR1 LNHNV and CDR2 YYDKDF (reference sequence). The CDR3 nucleotides are TGTGCCACCAGCGATCAGCGGGAGTACCCCTACGAGCAGTACTTC. Protein sequence: CATSDQREYPYEQYF.

The gene calls are TRBV2 and TRBJ2-2; D might be TRBD1 or TRBD2, each matching 6 bases. The CDR3 consists of 15 residues. The germline gives CDR1 SNHLY, CDR2 FYNNEI. The ends were cut back, 8 bases at V and 4 bases at J, with 17 bases in the middle. The CDR3 sequence: CASAKDRGPTGELFF. Here the CDR3 DNA reads TGTGCCAGCGCGAAAGACCGGGGGCCCACCGGGGAGCTGTTTTTT.

The CDR3 DNA reads as TGTGCCAGCAGCAGTGGACTAGCGGGATACAATGAGCAGTTCTTC. Protein product: CASSSGLAGYNEQFF. V is TRBV7-3 and J is TRBJ2-1, with 12 bases identical to TRBD2. V shed 5 bases, J shed 4 bases, and the junction held 3 bases outside the gene matches. Germline CDR1 reads SGHTA; CDR2 reads FQGTGA. The CDR3 spans 15 residues.

The rearrangement uses TRBV19 and TRBJ1-1, with 9 bases aligning to TRBD1. The V gene's germline CDR1 is LNHDA and CDR2 SQIVND (reference sequence). The CDR3 covers 15 residues. Losses at the gene ends were 6 bases for V and 5 bases for J; bases not matched to a gene: 10. CDR3 bases: TGTGCCAGTAGCCTAATACAGGGGGCGAAGACTGAAGCTTTCTTT. Translated: CASSLIQGAKTEAFF.

The rearrangement links TRBV6-4 to TRBJ2-2, with no clear D. V was shortened by 8 bases and J by 6 bases, with 4 bases between the two germline ends. Germline V gene data show CDR1 as MRHNA and CDR2 as SNTAGT. The CDR3 has 10 amino acids. This CDR3 reads CASPPGELFF. CDR3 bases: TGTGCCAGCCCTCCCGGGGAGCTGTTTTTT.

The chain links TRBV4-3 to TRBJ2-3; 7 bases line up with TRBD1. Germline V CDR1 and CDR2: LGHNA, YSLEER. The CDR3 has 15 residues. V dropped 0 bases and J dropped 4; count of bases not matched to a gene: 4. The CDR3 spells CASSQDSGGSDTQYF. CDR3 in DNA: TGCGCCAGCAGCCAAGATTCAGGGGGTTCAGATACGCAGTATTTT.

The J gene is TRBJ2-7, the V gene TRBV2; D is undetermined. Trimming shortened V by 7 bases and J by 3 bases, and 7 bases separated the two germline ends. CDR1 and CDR2 (germline): SNHLY, FYNNEI. This CDR3 region has 11 residues. CDR3 nucleotide sequence: TGTGCCAGCAAACCTCACTACGAGCAGTACTTC. It specifies CASKPHYEQYF.

The gene calls are TRBV7-2 and TRBJ1-1; D might be TRBD1 (6 bases). Per the germline V gene, CDR1 is SGHTA and CDR2 is FQGNSA. Between the trimmed V and J ends, which lost 4 bases and 1 base, there was a span of 10 bases. This CDR3 has 14 residues. The CDR3: CASSSQGQNTEAFF. For the CDR3, the DNA is TGTGCCAGCAGCTCACAGGGTCAGAACACTGAAGCTTTCTTT.

The rearrangement links TRBV11-2 to TRBJ1-3; a possible D gene is TRBD1 (5 bases). Germline V gene data show CDR1 as SGHAT and CDR2 as FQNNGV. V was shortened by 3 bases and J by 2 bases, with 5 bases between the two germline ends. The CDR3 totals 13 residues. The CDR3 sequence: CASSFRAGNTIYF. CDR3 nucleotide sequence: TGTGCCAGCAGCTTCAGGGCTGGAAACACCATATATTTT.

This rearrangement joins TRBV27 to TRBJ1-1; D is ambiguous. Per germline, CDR1 MNHEY and CDR2 SMNVEV (reference sequence). The CDR3 runs 15 residues. The ends were cut back, 6 bases at V and 1 base at J, with 15 bases in the middle. The CDR3 spells CASSTDPAGNTEAFF. The DNA for the CDR3 is TGTGCCAGCAGCACAGATCCTGCGGGGAACACTGAAGCTTTCTTT.

This chain connects TRBV19 to TRBJ1-3; tentative D call: TRBD1 (6 bases). This CDR3 has 15 amino acids. V lost 5 bases to trimming and J lost 4 bases, with 15 bases between them. From germline, CDR1 is LNHDA and CDR2 SQIVND (reference sequence). The CDR3, as DNA: TGTGCCAGTAGTGCGCGAAACAGGGAGGGAAACACCATATATTTT. It encodes CASSARNREGNTIYF.

The J gene is TRBJ1-5, the V gene TRBV2; D is unresolved. V shed 1 base and J shed 3 bases, with 13 bases lying between them. CDR1 and CDR2 from the germline V gene are SNHLY and FYNNEI. CDR3 length: 16 residues. CDR3 coding DNA: TGTGCCAGCAGTGAAGGTGGAGGGAGCTCCAATCAGCCCCAGCATTTT. This translates into CASSEGGGSSNQPQHF.

This chain joins TRBV30 and TRBJ1-2; a weak D match, TRBD1 (6 bases). Trimming removed 0 bases from V and 4 bases from J, with 12 bases in between. The germline gives CDR1 GTSNPN, CDR2 SVGIG (reference sequence). CDR3 length: 14 amino acids. CDR3 amino acids: CAWSVQGQFYGYTF. Here the CDR3 DNA reads TGTGCCTGGAGTGTACAAGGACAGTTCTATGGCTACACCTTC.

This clone was seen just once. The chain couples TRBV6-2 or TRBV6-3 to TRBJ1-2; perhaps TRBD1 as D (5 bases). The CDR3 consists of 15 residues. V lost 4 bases and J lost 3, with 15 bases in between. From germline, CDR1 is MNHEY and CDR2 SVGEGT. The CDR3: CASSSPQGSHYGYTF. CDR3 sequence (DNA): TGTGCCAGCAGTTCACCCCAGGGTTCGCACTATGGCTACACCTTC.

The chain combines TRBV11-2 with TRBJ2-6; D gene ambiguous. CDR1 is SGHAT, CDR2 FQNNGV, per germline. V was cut by 5 bases and J by 2 bases, with 13 bases left in between. The CDR3 runs to 16 residues. The CDR3 region has the DNA TGTGCCAGCAGCCCCCGGACCGGTGCTGGGGCCAACGTCCTGACTTTC. Translation: CASSPRTGAGANVLTF. Looking up the rest from reference TRBV11-2 and TRBJ2-6 gives the full variable domain: EAGVAQSPRYKIIEKRQSVAFWCNPISGHATLYWYQQILGQGPKLLIQFQNNGVVDDSQLPKDRFSAERLKGVDSTLKIQPAKLEDSAVYLCASSPRTGAGANVLTFGAGSRLTVL.

This sequence joins TRBV9 and TRBJ1-2; D might be TRBD1 (5 bases). V gave up 0 bases and J gave up 11 bases, with 11 bases separating them. CDR3 length: 12 amino acids. Germline lookup yields CDR1 SGDLS and CDR2 YYNGEE. The CDR3 reads CASSVAGTNYTF. In DNA form, the CDR3 reads TGTGCCAGCAGCGTAGCTGGGACTAATTACACCTTC.